Below are 29 T cell receptor beta chains sequenced from a single sample in a study of blood T cell repertoires in COVID-19. Profiled with immunoSEQ multiplex PCR; TCRdb holds only in-frame clones, not every one. The sample has 250,000 to 350,000 clones; around 89% are singletons. The sequencing sample was made of peripheral blood. All receptors come from a woman between 45 and 60 years old with COVID-19, enrolled during active disease.

The chain uses TRBV7-2 and TRBJ1-1; D perhaps matches TRBD1 (6 bases). Germline V gene lookup returns CDR1 SGHTA and CDR2 FQGNSA. The CDR3 length is 16 residues. The V and J ends lost 3 bases and 7 bases respectively, with 21 bases between them. The DNA for the CDR3 is TGTGCCAGCAGCTTCAACCCAAGCGGGGGGCGGGATGAAGCTTTCTTT. It encodes CASSFNPSGGRDEAFF.

This clone has a handful of counts. V is TRBV5-4 and J is TRBJ2-3; 11 positions agree with TRBD2. Germline CDR1 is SGHNT and CDR2 is YYREEE (reference sequence). The length of the CDR3 is 16 residues. The trim removed 1 base at V and 6 bases at J, leaving 7 bases unmatched. The CDR3 is CASSLSLAGALDTQYF. Written as DNA, the CDR3 is TGTGCCAGCAGCTTGTCACTAGCGGGAGCCCTGGATACGCAGTATTTT.

This chain uses TRBV5-1 with TRBJ2-7; D unclear. V gave up 4 bases and J gave up 4 bases, with 12 bases separating them. The CDR3 loop spans 13 amino acids. Germline V gives CDR1 SGHRS, CDR2 YFSETQ. CDR3 in DNA: TGCGCCAGCAGCACTCAAGACGGGTACGAGCAGTACTTC. Translating gives CASSTQDGYEQYF.

This rearrangement joins TRBV18 to TRBJ1-1, with 11 bases fitting TRBD1. Trimming cost V 4 bases and J 5 bases; bases outside gene matches: 6. This CDR3 has 15 amino acids. From germline, CDR1 is KGHSH and CDR2 LQKENI. The CDR3 nucleotides read TGTGCCAGCTCACTAGGACAGGGGGCGCGTACTGAAGCTTTCTTT. Residues: CASSLGQGARTEAFF.

The chain recombines TRBV6-5 with TRBJ1-1; no definite D call. This CDR3 is 14 amino acids long. Germline CDR1 MNHEY, CDR2 SVGAGI. V shed 8 bases and J shed 4 bases, with 17 bases lying between them. The CDR3 DNA reads TGTGCCAGCTTACCGGGATGGGTGGGCACTGAAGCTTTCTTT. As protein: CASLPGWVGTEAFF.

The chain employs TRBV5-6 and TRBJ2-3; 10 bases match TRBD2. J lost 4 bases, V lost 4 bases, and 12 bases had no gene match. The CDR3 is made up of 17 amino acids. Germline V gives CDR1 SGHDT, CDR2 YYEEEE. The CDR3 DNA follows: TGTGCCAGCAGCCGGGCCCTAGCGGGAGCTTTCGCAGATACGCAGTATTTT. Protein: CASSRALAGAFADTQYF.

The chain employs TRBV9 and TRBJ1-4; a possible D gene is TRBD1 (6 bases). The CDR3 length is 16 residues. Trimming shortened V by 0 bases and J by 5 bases, and 14 bases separated the two germline ends. Per the germline V gene, CDR1 is SGDLS and CDR2 is YYNGEE. CDR3 nucleotide sequence: TGTGCCAGCAGCGTAGAGGGTCTGGGGGCGAATGAAAAACTGTTTTTT. Translation gives CASSVEGLGANEKLFF.

V usage is TRBV2 and J usage is TRBJ2-5; D gene ambiguous. CDR3 length: 13 amino acids. Looked up from germline, CDR1 is SNHLY and CDR2 is FYNNEI. The V and J ends lost 5 bases and 0 bases respectively, with 7 bases between them. The CDR3 here is CASSTTHQETQYF. The CDR3 nucleotides are TGTGCCAGCAGTACGACACACCAAGAGACCCAGTACTTC.

V gene TRBV11-3 combines with J gene TRBJ2-3; weak D call: TRBD1 (5 bases). Germline CDR1 SGHNT, CDR2 YENEEA. The V gene lost 2 bases and the J gene lost 1 base, with 7 bases spanning the gap. The CDR3 runs to 14 residues. The CDR3 nucleotides read TGTGCCAGCAGCTTATTACAGGGCACAGATACGCAGTATTTT. This gives the protein CASSLLQGTDTQYF. Together with reference TRBV11-3 and TRBJ2-3, the CDR3 gives the full variable domain: EAGVVQSPRYKIIEKKQPVAFWCNPISGHNTLYWYLQNLGQGPELLIRYENEEAVDDSQLPKDRFSAERLKGVDSTLKIQPAELGDSAVYLCASSLLQGTDTQYFGPGTRLTVL.

The chain has TRBV30 and TRBJ2-5; 8 positions agree with TRBD2. Looked up from germline, CDR1 is GTSNPN and CDR2 is SVGIG (reference sequence). V lost 3 bases and J lost 5; bases outside the gene matches: 5. This CDR3 comprises 13 residues. This CDR3 reads CAWSKAGAETQYF. The CDR3 DNA follows: TGTGCCTGGAGCAAAGCGGGAGCCGAGACCCAGTACTTC.

J is TRBJ1-5 and V is TRBV27, with TRBD1 as a possible D gene (5 bases). The germline gives CDR1 MNHEY, CDR2 SMNVEV (reference sequence). The CDR3 contains 14 residues. V lost 0 bases, J lost 7 bases, and 10 bases lay in between. CDR3 in DNA: TGTGCCAGCAGTTTATCGGGGGGGACCCAGCCCCAGCATTTT. Amino acids: CASSLSGGTQPQHF.

This clone was seen a single time. This chain joins TRBV5-5 and TRBJ2-7, with 10 bases matching TRBD1. V was pared by 6 bases and J by 4 bases, with 10 bases of the junction left unmatched. Germline CDR1 SGHKS, CDR2 YYEKEE (reference sequence). The CDR3 is 15 residues long. The CDR3 reads CASKAPGQGGYEQYF. The CDR3 DNA follows: TGTGCCAGCAAGGCACCCGGACAGGGGGGTTACGAGCAGTACTTC.

The chain recombines TRBV30 with TRBJ2-6, with 8 bases fitting TRBD1. CDR1 is GTSNPN and CDR2 is SVGIG in the germline V gene (reference sequence). Losses at the gene ends were 3 bases for V and 0 bases for J; bases not matched to a gene: 10. This CDR3 is 18 amino acids long. CDR3 nucleotides: TGTGCCTGGAGCCAAGGACAGGGAATATCCTCTGGGGCCAACGTCCTGACTTTC. Amino acid sequence: CAWSQGQGISSGANVLTF.

The chain couples TRBV30 to TRBJ1-1; 7 nucleotides line up with TRBD1. The CDR3 covers 13 residues. J gave up 5 bases and V 5 bases, and 8 bases lay outside the gene matches. Germline values: CDR1 GTSNPN, CDR2 SVGIG (reference sequence). The CDR3 DNA is TGTGCCTGGGACAGGGAGGGGAGAACTGAAGCTTTCTTT. Protein product: CAWDREGRTEAFF.

CDR3: CASSTWTDINYEQYF. DNA for the CDR3: TGTGCCAGTAGCACCTGGACTGACATCAACTACGAGCAGTACTTC. The genes are TRBV19 and TRBJ2-7; tentative D call: TRBD2 (5 bases). The germline CDR1 and CDR2 sequences are LNHDA and SQIVND (reference sequence). V lost 6 bases and J lost 3, with 18 bases in between. The CDR3 extends over 15 amino acids.

The chain recombines TRBV18 with TRBJ1-6; D perhaps matches TRBD1 (5 bases). Germline V gene data show CDR1 as KGHSH and CDR2 as LQKENI. This CDR3 has 15 amino acids. V lost 2 bases and J lost 8, with 13 bases in between. As DNA, the CDR3 is TGTGCCAGCTCACCAATGACAGCCATGTATTCACCCCTCCACTTT. Translation: CASSPMTAMYSPLHF.

This sequence joins TRBV12-5 and TRBJ2-3; 7 nucleotides align to TRBD2. The germline V gene has CDR1 LGHNT and CDR2 FRNRAP. This CDR3 has 14 residues. V lost 5 bases and J lost 6; bases outside the gene matches: 8. The CDR3 reads CASGPGREADTQYF. The CDR3 DNA reads TGTGCTAGTGGTCCGGGACGGGAGGCTGATACGCAGTATTTT.

This clone was found a few times. The chain is built from TRBV30 and TRBJ2-1, with D possibly TRBD2 on 5 matching bases. Germline V lookup: CDR1 GTSNPN, CDR2 SVGIG (reference sequence). There are 14 residues in the CDR3. Trimming stripped 4 bases from V and 6 bases from J, with 16 bases between. CDR3: CAWILLGRSNEQFF. The CDR3 nucleotides are TGTGCCTGGATCCTACTAGGCCGCAGCAATGAGCAGTTCTTC.

The V gene is TRBV7-2, the J gene TRBJ2-7; 8 bases map to TRBD1. With V trimmed by 0 bases and J by 0 bases, 4 bases remained unmatched. The length of the CDR3 is 16 residues. Germline V gene lookup returns CDR1 SGHTA and CDR2 FQGNSA. CDR3 coding DNA: TGTGCCAGCAGCTTAGCGGGACAGGTGAGCTCCTACGAGCAGTACTTC. Protein product: CASSLAGQVSSYEQYF.

The V and J genes are TRBV12-5 and TRBJ2-7, with D tentatively TRBD2 (6 bases). Germline values: CDR1 LGHNT, CDR2 FRNRAP. The CDR3 has 19 amino acids. Between the trimmed V and J ends, which lost 0 bases and 0 bases, there was a span of 21 bases. CDR3 in amino acids: CASGLVVGHLGGSSYEQYF. The CDR3 DNA reads as TGTGCTAGTGGTTTGGTAGTAGGTCACCTCGGGGGTAGCTCCTACGAGCAGTACTTC. Supplemented by reference TRBV12-5 and TRBJ2-7, the full variable domain reads DARVTQTPRHKVTEMGQEVTMRCQPILGHNTVFWYRQTMMQGLELLAYFRNRAPLDDSGMPKDRFSAEMPDATLATLKIQPSEPRDSAVYFCASGLVVGHLGGSSYEQYFGPGTRLTVT.

This clone appeared a single time. This sequence joins TRBV2 and TRBJ2-4, with D possibly being TRBD2 (6 bases). Germline V gene data show CDR1 as SNHLY and CDR2 as FYNNEI. The CDR3 contains 14 residues. Trimming stripped 11 bases from V and 0 bases from J, with 14 bases between. As DNA, the CDR3 is TGTGCCGTAGGCGGGGATCTAGCCAAAAACATTCAGTACTTC. It encodes CAVGGDLAKNIQYF.

V gene TRBV30 combines with J gene TRBJ2-5; possible D gene TRBD2, 7 bases. Germline loops: CDR1 GTSNPN, CDR2 SVGIG (reference sequence). Trimming cost V 4 bases and J 3 bases, with 18 bases left between them. This CDR3 region has 15 residues. CDR3 loop: CAWMVWGGGKETQYF. The CDR3 region has the DNA TGTGCCTGGATGGTCTGGGGGGGCGGGAAAGAGACCCAGTACTTC. Full variable domain (missing parts from reference TRBV30 and TRBJ2-5): SQTIHQWPATLVQPVGSPLSLECTVEGTSNPNLYWYRQAAGRGLQLLFYSVGIGQISSEVPQNLSASRPQDRQFILSSKKLLLSDSGFYLCAWMVWGGGKETQYFGPGTRLLVL.

This rearrangement joins TRBV29-1 to TRBJ2-3, with 7 positions matching TRBD1. The CDR3 extends over 12 amino acids. Germline CDR1 and CDR2: SQVTM and ANQGSEA. The ends lost 6 bases at V and 2 bases at J; junction bases unmatched: 2. The CDR3 protein is CSVGTATDTQYF. The CDR3 DNA follows: TGCAGCGTAGGGACAGCCACAGATACGCAGTATTTT.

CDR3 DNA: TGTGCCAGCTCGGACAGGTTGAACACTGAAGCTTTCTTT. Encoded protein: CASSDRLNTEAFF. The rearrangement uses TRBV18 and TRBJ1-1, with 7 bases aligning to TRBD1. Germline V gives CDR1 KGHSH, CDR2 LQKENI. Unmatched junction bases numbered 1, after V lost 6 bases and J lost 0 bases. This CDR3 has 13 amino acids.

The V call is TRBV5-4, the J call TRBJ1-6, with 10 bases lining up with TRBD1. The CDR3 covers 16 residues. Germline CDR1 and CDR2: SGHNT and YYREEE (reference sequence). V was clipped by 3 bases and J by 8 bases; unmatched bases: 8. CDR3 region: CASSSETGGFDSPLHF. CDR3 DNA: TGTGCCAGCAGCTCCGAGACAGGGGGCTTTGATTCACCCCTCCACTTT.

The V and J genes are TRBV5-6 and TRBJ1-2, with a weak D call TRBD1 (6 bases). Germline loops: CDR1 SGHDT, CDR2 YYEEEE. The CDR3 extends over 13 amino acids. Trimming took 0 bases from V and 6 from J, leaving 9 bases between them. CDR3 coding DNA: TGTGCCAGCAGCTTGGCCACAGGGCATGGCTACACCTTC. Encoded protein: CASSLATGHGYTF. Complete variable domain (other parts from reference TRBV5-6 and TRBJ1-2): DAGVTQSPTHLIKTRGQQVTLRCSPKSGHDTVSWYQQALGQGPQFIFQYYEEEERQRGNFPDRFSGHQFPNYSSELNVNALLLGDSALYLCASSLATGHGYTFGSGTRLTVV.

The rearrangement links TRBV18 to TRBJ2-7, with a weak D call TRBD1 (5 bases). The CDR3 sequence is 17 residues long. Per the germline V gene, CDR1 is KGHSH and CDR2 is LQKENI. With 8 bases removed from V and 0 bases from J, the gap between germline ends came to 23 bases. CDR3 region: CASAGYGSSPPSYEQYF. CDR3 nucleotide sequence: TGTGCCAGCGCAGGGTACGGTAGCTCCCCCCCCTCCTACGAGCAGTACTTC.

The chain is built from TRBV14 and TRBJ2-1; 14 bases match TRBD2. J gave up 8 bases and V 10 bases, and 7 bases lay outside the gene matches. The germline gives CDR1 SGHDN, CDR2 FVKESK. The CDR3 covers 14 residues. CDR3 in amino acids: CAIQGLAGGHEQFF. CDR3 coding DNA: TGTGCCATCCAAGGACTAGCGGGAGGTCATGAGCAGTTCTTC.

This rearrangement joins TRBV18 to TRBJ2-7; 9 bases line up with TRBD1. V lost 4 bases and J lost 3; bases outside the gene matches: 7. CDR1 is KGHSH, CDR2 LQKENI, per germline. This CDR3 contains 15 residues. The CDR3 nucleotides read TGTGCCAGCTCACAGGGACAGGGCAGGGTCTACGAGCAGTACTTC. It is translated as CASSQGQGRVYEQYF.